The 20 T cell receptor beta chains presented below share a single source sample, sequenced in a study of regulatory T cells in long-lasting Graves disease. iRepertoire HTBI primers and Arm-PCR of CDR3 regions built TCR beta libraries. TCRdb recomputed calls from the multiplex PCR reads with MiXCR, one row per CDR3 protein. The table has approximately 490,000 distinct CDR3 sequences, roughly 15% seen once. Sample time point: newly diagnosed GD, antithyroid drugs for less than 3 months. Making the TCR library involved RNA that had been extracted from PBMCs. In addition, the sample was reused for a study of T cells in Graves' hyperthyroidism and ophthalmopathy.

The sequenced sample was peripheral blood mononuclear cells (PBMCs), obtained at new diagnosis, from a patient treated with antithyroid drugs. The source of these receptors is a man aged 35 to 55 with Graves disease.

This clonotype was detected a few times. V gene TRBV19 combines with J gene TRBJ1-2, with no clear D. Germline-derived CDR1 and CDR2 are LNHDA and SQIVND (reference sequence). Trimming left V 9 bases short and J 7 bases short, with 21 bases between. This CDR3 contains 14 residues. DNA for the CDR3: TGTGCCAGCAACGCGATGGTCTCGCTCGGTGGCTACACCTTC. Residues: CASNAMVSLGGYTF.

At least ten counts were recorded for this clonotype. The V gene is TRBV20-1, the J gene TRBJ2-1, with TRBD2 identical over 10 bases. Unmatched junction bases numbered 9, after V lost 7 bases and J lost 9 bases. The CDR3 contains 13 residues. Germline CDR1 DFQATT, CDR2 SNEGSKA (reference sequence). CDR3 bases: TGCAGTGTCCGCAGCGGGAGGGCGGTTGAGCAGTTCTTC. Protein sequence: CSVRSGRAVEQFF.

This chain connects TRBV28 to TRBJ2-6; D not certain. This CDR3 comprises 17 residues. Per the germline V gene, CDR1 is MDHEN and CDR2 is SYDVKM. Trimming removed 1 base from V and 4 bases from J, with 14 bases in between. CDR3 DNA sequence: TGTGCCAGCAGTTTATTCATTGTTCTGGGAGGGGCCAACGTCCTGACTTTC. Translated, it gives CASSLFIVLGGANVLTF.

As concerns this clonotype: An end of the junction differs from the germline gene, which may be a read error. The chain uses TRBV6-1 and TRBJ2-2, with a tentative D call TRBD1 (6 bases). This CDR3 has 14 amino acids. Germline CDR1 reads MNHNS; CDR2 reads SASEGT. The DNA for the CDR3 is TGTGCCAGCAGGGACAGTGCGAACGCCGGGGAGCTGTTTTTT. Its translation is CASRDSANAGELFF.

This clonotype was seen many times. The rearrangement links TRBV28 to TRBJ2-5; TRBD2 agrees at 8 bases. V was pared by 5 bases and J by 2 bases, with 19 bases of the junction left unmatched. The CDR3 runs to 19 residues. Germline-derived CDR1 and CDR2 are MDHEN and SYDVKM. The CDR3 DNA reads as TGTGCCAGCAGTCCAATTTTCGGGAGGGCCGGGTTGGGGCAAGAGACCCAGTACTTC. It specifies CASSPIFGRAGLGQETQYF.

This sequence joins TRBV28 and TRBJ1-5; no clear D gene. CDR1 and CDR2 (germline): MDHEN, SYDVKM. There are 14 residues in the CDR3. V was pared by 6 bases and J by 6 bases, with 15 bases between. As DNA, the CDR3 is TGTGCCAGCAGCAGACGAGCCCGCGGTCAGCCCCAGCATTTT. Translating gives CASSRRARGQPQHF.

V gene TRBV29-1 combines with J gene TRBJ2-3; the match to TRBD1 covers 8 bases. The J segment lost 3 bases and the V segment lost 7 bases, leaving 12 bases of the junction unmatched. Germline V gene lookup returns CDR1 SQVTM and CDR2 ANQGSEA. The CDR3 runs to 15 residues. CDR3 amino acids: CSATGVSGVTDTQYF. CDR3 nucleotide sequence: TGCAGCGCGACAGGGGTCTCGGGAGTGACAGATACGCAGTATTTT.

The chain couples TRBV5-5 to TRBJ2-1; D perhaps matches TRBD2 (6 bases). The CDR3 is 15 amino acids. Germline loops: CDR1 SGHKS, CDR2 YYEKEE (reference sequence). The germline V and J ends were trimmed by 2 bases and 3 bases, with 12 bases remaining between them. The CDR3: CASSFLAGFYNEQFF. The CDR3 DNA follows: TGTGCCAGCAGCTTCCTTGCGGGATTCTACAATGAGCAGTTCTTC.

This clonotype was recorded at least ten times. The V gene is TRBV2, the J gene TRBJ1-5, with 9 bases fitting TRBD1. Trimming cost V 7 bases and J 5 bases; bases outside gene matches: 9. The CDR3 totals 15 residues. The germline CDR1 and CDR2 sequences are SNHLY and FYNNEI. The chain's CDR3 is CASMFIRTGDQPQHF. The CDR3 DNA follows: TGTGCCAGCATGTTTATTCGGACAGGGGATCAGCCCCAGCATTTT. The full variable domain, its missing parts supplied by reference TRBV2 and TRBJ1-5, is EPEVTQTPSHQVTQMGQEVILRCVPISNHLYFYWYRQILGQKVEFLVSFYNNEISEKSEIFDDQFSVERPDGSNFTLKIRSTKLEDSAMYFCASMFIRTGDQPQHFGDGTRLSIL.

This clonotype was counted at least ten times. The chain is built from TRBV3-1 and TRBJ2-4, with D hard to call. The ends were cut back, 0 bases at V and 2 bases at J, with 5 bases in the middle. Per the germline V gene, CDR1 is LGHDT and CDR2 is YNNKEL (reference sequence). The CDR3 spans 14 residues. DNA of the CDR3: TGTGCCAGCAGCCAAGAGGGTTCCAAAAACATTCAGTACTTC. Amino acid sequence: CASSQEGSKNIQYF.

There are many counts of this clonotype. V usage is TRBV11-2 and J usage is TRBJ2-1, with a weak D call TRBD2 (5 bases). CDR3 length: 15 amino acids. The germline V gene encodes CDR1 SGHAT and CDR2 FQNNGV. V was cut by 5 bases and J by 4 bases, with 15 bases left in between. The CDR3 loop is CASSVGTRFYNEQFF. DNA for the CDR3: TGTGCCAGCAGCGTCGGTACTAGATTTTACAATGAGCAGTTCTTC. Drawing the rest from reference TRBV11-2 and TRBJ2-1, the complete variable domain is EAGVAQSPRYKIIEKRQSVAFWCNPISGHATLYWYQQILGQGPKLLIQFQNNGVVDDSQLPKDRFSAERLKGVDSTLKIQPAKLEDSAVYLCASSVGTRFYNEQFFGPGTRLTVL.

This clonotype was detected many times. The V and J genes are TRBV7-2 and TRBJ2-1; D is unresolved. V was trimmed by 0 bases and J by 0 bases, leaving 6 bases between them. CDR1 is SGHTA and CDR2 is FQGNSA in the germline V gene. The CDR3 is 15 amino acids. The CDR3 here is CASSLAGFSYNEQFF. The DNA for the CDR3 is TGTGCCAGCAGCTTAGCGGGGTTCTCCTACAATGAGCAGTTCTTC.

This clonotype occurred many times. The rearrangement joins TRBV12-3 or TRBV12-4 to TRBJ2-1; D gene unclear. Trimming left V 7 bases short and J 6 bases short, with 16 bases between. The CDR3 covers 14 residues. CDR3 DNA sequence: TGTGCCAGCAAACACTCGCCCCCGGGCAATGAGCAGTTCTTC. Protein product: CASKHSPPGNEQFF.

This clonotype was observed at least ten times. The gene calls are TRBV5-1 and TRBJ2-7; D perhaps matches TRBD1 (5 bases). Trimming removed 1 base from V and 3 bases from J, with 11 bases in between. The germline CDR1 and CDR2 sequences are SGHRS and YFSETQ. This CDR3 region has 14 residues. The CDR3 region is CASSLRQRNYEQYF. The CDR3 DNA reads TGCGCCAGCAGCTTGAGACAGAGAAACTACGAGCAGTACTTC.

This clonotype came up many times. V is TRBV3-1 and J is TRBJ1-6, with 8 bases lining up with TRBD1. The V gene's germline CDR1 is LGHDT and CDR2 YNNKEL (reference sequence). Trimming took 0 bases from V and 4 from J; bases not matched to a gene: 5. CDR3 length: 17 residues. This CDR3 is CASSQDPRQGYNSPLHF. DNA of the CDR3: TGTGCCAGCAGCCAAGACCCCCGACAGGGGTATAATTCACCCCTCCACTTT.

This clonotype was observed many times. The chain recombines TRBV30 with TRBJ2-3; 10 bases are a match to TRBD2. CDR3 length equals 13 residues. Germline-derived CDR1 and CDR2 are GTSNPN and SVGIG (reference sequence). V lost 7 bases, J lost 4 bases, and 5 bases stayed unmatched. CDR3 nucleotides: TGTGCCTCTAGCGGGAGTTCGGCAGATACGCAGTATTTT. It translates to CASSGSSADTQYF.

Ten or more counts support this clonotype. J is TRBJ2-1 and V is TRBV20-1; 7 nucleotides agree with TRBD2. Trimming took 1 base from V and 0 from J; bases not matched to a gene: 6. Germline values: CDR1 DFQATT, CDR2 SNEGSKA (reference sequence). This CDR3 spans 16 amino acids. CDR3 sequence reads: CSARGPSGRSYNEQFF. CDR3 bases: TGCAGTGCTAGAGGCCCTAGCGGCCGCTCCTACAATGAGCAGTTCTTC.

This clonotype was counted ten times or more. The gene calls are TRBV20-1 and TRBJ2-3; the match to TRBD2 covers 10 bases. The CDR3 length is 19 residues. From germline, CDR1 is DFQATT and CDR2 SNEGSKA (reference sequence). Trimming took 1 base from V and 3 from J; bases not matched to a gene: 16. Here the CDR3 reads CSARGSPSGRGMGTDTQYF. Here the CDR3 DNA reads TGCAGTGCTAGAGGATCTCCTAGCGGGAGAGGAATGGGGACAGATACGCAGTATTTT.

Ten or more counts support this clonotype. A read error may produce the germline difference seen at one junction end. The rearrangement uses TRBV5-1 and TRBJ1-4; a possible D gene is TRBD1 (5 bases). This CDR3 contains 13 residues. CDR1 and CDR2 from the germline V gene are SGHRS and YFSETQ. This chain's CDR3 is CASSLAVGRETFF. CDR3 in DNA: TGTGCCAGCAGCTTGGCGGTAGGCAGGGAGACGTTTTTT.

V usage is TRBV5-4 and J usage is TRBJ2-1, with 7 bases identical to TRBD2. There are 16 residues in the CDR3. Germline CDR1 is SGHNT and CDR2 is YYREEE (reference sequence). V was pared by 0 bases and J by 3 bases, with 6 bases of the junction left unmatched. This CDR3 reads CASSLGLADVYNEQFF. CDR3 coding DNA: TGTGCCAGCAGCTTGGGACTAGCAGACGTCTACAATGAGCAGTTCTTC.